Described below is a single TCR beta chain sequence and its context. Measured with immunoSEQ multiplex PCR; TCRdb has only the in-frame clones, and not every one. The sample includes approximately 100,000 clones, about 90% of them seen just once. These data come from a study of siplizumab effects on memory and regulatory T cells. V lost 2 bases to trimming and J lost 0 bases, with 17 bases between them. Looked up from germline, CDR1 is GTSNPN and CDR2 is SVGIG (reference sequence). The CDR3 contains 16 residues. This chain joins TRBV30 and TRBJ2-7; perhaps TRBD2 as D (5 bases). The sequence was obtained from a human donor in good health. Material for sequencing was non-Treg CD4+ T cells sorted from blood. CDR3 protein: CAWSPPGSPSSYEQYF. The CDR3 DNA reads TGTGCCTGGAGTCCACCGGGAAGCCCTAGCTCCTACGAGCAGTACTTC. The whole variable domain, remainder taken from reference TRBV30 and TRBJ2-7, is SQTIHQWPATLVQPVGSPLSLECTVEGTSNPNLYWYRQAAGRGLQLLFYSVGIGQISSEVPQNLSASRPQDRQFILSSKKLLLSDSGFYLCAWSPPGSPSSYEQYFGPGTRLTVT.